What follows are 13 T cell receptor beta chains derived from one specimen sequenced in a study of blood T cell repertoires in COVID-19 (dated by TCRdb to the early 2020s). The library was prepared using the immunoSEQ multiplex PCR assay. This is the immuneACCESS table as TCRdb keeps it, with only in-frame sequences that have V and J called. A part of the clones is gone; compared with another copy, unresolved V genes explain less than half, and the rest is unexplained. This sample has roughly 240,000 clones in its table, and about 91% of those were observed once. Clones ranked in the top ten supply just over 2.5% of the sample. The sample was PBMCs or T cells enriched from blood (not recorded which). These receptors came from a woman aged 25 to 39 with acute COVID-19.

The chain couples TRBV6-5 to TRBJ2-1, with D possibly being TRBD1 (6 bases). Trimming took 6 bases from V and 3 from J, leaving 15 bases between them. Germline lookup yields CDR1 MNHEY and CDR2 SVGAGI. There are 15 residues in the CDR3. CDR3 loop: CASSTGIKGYNEQFF. CDR3 sequence (DNA): TGTGCCAGCAGCACAGGGATCAAAGGCTACAATGAGCAGTTCTTC.

V is TRBV7-2 and J is TRBJ2-1, with D maybe TRBD1 (6 bases). V was pared by 2 bases and J by 5 bases, with 13 bases between. Germline V gene data show CDR1 as SGHTA and CDR2 as FQGNSA. The CDR3 runs 15 residues. CDR3 nucleotide sequence: TGTGCCAGCAGCTTACGGGCAGGGGACAACAATGAGCAGTTCTTC. This translates into CASSLRAGDNNEQFF.

This clone came up once. V is TRBV5-1 and J is TRBJ1-1, with D uncertain. V was clipped by 0 bases and J by 0 bases, with 15 bases between them. Germline V gives CDR1 SGHRS, CDR2 YFSETQ. The CDR3 length is 17 residues. The DNA of the CDR3 is TGCGCCAGCAGCTTGGGTTCCTCCCGGGGATTGAACACTGAAGCTTTCTTT. Translating it yields CASSLGSSRGLNTEAFF.

The J gene is TRBJ1-1, the V gene TRBV19; the D is unclear. Germline-derived CDR1 and CDR2 are LNHDA and SQIVND (reference sequence). V lost 2 bases and J lost 0, with 10 bases in between. The CDR3 contains 15 residues. This CDR3 is CASSILKEMNTEAFF. Written as DNA, the CDR3 is TGTGCCAGTAGTATATTGAAGGAGATGAACACTGAAGCTTTCTTT.

The J gene is TRBJ2-7, the V gene TRBV5-1; 7 bases agree with TRBD1. V gave up 1 base and J gave up 11 bases; unmatched junction bases: 12. This CDR3 spans 14 amino acids. Germline V gene data show CDR1 as SGHRS and CDR2 as YFSETQ. The CDR3 sequence: CASSLTGETASEYF. The CDR3 nucleotides are TGCGCCAGCAGCTTGACAGGGGAAACGGCGTCGGAGTACTTC.

The chain couples TRBV7-2 to TRBJ2-5, with 7 bases identical to TRBD1. V gave up 1 base and J gave up 7 bases; unmatched junction bases: 9. CDR3 size: 15 residues. Germline V gives CDR1 SGHTA, CDR2 FQGNSA. CDR3 in DNA: TGTGCCAGCAGCTTAGGAATTTTGGGACAGTCGACCCAGTACTTC. It yields the protein CASSLGILGQSTQYF.

The chain carries TRBV5-1 and TRBJ2-5, with 7 bases matching TRBD1. After removal of 4 bases from V and 3 bases from J, the junction contained 6 bases not matched to a gene. The CDR3 is 14 amino acids. Germline V lookup: CDR1 SGHRS, CDR2 YFSETQ. CDR3 nucleotides: TGCGCCAGCAGCCCCGGACAGGCTGAAGAGACCCAGTACTTC. Protein sequence: CASSPGQAEETQYF.

The rearrangement links TRBV10-3 to TRBJ1-4, with D maybe TRBD1 (6 bases). Looked up from germline, CDR1 is ENHRY and CDR2 is SYGVKD. V was pared by 0 bases and J by 6 bases, with 20 bases between. There are 18 residues in the CDR3. The chain's CDR3 is CAISESRGERPRDEKLFF. CDR3 bases: TGTGCCATCAGTGAGTCCAGGGGCGAACGCCCTAGGGATGAAAAACTGTTTTTT.

This chain joins TRBV3-1 (or the pseudogene TRBV3-2) and TRBJ2-1, with 10 bases identical to TRBD2. V was clipped by 1 base and J by 12 bases; unmatched bases: 3. The CDR3 totals 13 residues. The germline V gene encodes CDR1 LGHDT and CDR2 YNNKEL (reference sequence). The CDR3 DNA sequence: TGTGCCAGCAGCCAAGCTAGCGGGGGCCTGCAGTTCTTC. Its protein is CASSQASGGLQFF.

This chain joins TRBV2 and TRBJ2-7, with D tentatively TRBD1 (6 bases). The germline V gene has CDR1 SNHLY and CDR2 FYNNEI. The germline V and J ends were trimmed by 7 bases and 0 bases, with 19 bases remaining between them. The CDR3 has 16 amino acids. CDR3 DNA: TGTGCCAGCAACAGCGTACAGGGCCGACTCTCCTACGAGCAGTACTTC. It is translated as CASNSVQGRLSYEQYF.

This chain connects TRBV7-6 to TRBJ1-1, with 8 bases that match TRBD1. Germline assignment: CDR1 SGHVS and CDR2 FNYEAQ. The V and J ends lost 2 bases and 5 bases, in that order; junction bases with no gene match: 25. The CDR3 sequence is 21 residues long. The CDR3 is CASSLIPRHGTGLFFGTEAFF. DNA of the CDR3: TGTGCCAGCAGCTTAATCCCACGACATGGGACAGGACTCTTTTTTGGGACTGAAGCTTTCTTT.

The chain couples TRBV6-2 or TRBV6-3 to TRBJ1-5; D is undetermined. V lost 4 bases to trimming and J lost 1 base, with 11 bases between them. CDR3 length: 15 residues. Germline loops: CDR1 MNHEY, CDR2 SVGEGT. Here the CDR3 DNA reads TGTGCCAGCAGTTTACTGTCTCCAAGCAATCAGCCCCAGCATTTT. Protein sequence: CASSLLSPSNQPQHF.

The chain joins TRBV4-1 to TRBJ1-1; no clear D. The CDR3 is 14 residues long. Germline CDR1 is MGHRA and CDR2 is YSYEKL. Trimming stripped 4 bases from V and 5 bases from J, with 14 bases between. The chain's CDR3 is CASSPRLSWTEAFF. The DNA for the CDR3 is TGCGCCAGCAGCCCTCGGTTGAGTTGGACTGAAGCTTTCTTT.